This note documents a single TCR beta chain sequence. This entry is derived from a study of CD8+ T cells in alopecia areata. Stated treatment: oral pan-JAK inhibitor, 5-10 mg twice daily. CDR3 length equals 16 residues. Looked up from germline, CDR1 is SGHRS and CDR2 is YFSETQ. Deletions cut 0 bases from V and 0 bases from J, with 11 bases between. Extracted RNA was reverse transcribed, and the resulting cDNA served as sequencing template. The data were produced by immunoSEQ multiplex PCR, yet TCRdb's version contains in-frame clones alone and is incomplete. The sample carries about 200,000 clones, about three fifths recorded once.

The sequencing here drew on CD4+ T cells sorted from blood, taken at week 4, from a patient treated with tofacitinib. This clonotype originated in a human donor with alopecia areata. V and J are TRBV5-1 and TRBJ2-3; D is unresolved. The CDR3 is CASSLARTPSTDTQYF. The CDR3 nucleotides are TGCGCCAGCAGCTTGGCAAGGACGCCCAGCACAGATACGCAGTATTTT.